This T cell receptor beta chain was documented in a study of T cell repertoires in cytomegalovirus infection. Background on the study: Recently identified HLA-C-restricted CMV epitopes were used, and well-studied HLA-B-restricted CMV epitopes were used as well. Signatures in public TCR beta sequences pointed to both CMV infection and matching HLA type. Study results and caveats: The response measured ex vivo was dominated by TCR beta clonotypes (HLA-C-restricted and CMV-specific). Individuals carrying CMV plus the relevant HLA were identified by cumulative frequency of public TCR beta families.

CDR1 LNHNV and CDR2 YYDKDF come from the germline V gene (reference sequence). The CDR3 runs 14 residues. V was clipped by 3 bases and J by 4 bases, with 12 bases between them. On this clonotype: The antigen is unknown.

TCRdb independently ran MiXCR on the reads; one entry per CDR3 protein. The repertoire includes roughly 350,000 distinct CDR3 sequences, roughly a third of them detected once, and roughly 13% sits in the top ten. V and J are TRBV15 and TRBJ2-5, with D possibly called TRBD1 or TRBD2 (5 bases each). The clonotype comes from a human donor in good health (CMV status not recorded). Some clones in this sample may be carry-over from other donors' samples. The sample here was cultured PBMCs, taken from culture after CMV antigen stimulation. The CDR3 bases are TGTGCCACCAGCAGCCCCCGGGACGGAGAGACCCAGTACTTC. This translates into CATSSPRDGETQYF.